This T cell receptor (beta chain) stems from a study of T cells in Graves' hyperthyroidism and ophthalmopathy (dated by TCRdb to about 2019). Describing the broader study: Peripheral blood was sampled at the time of initial diagnosis, prior to any treatment. In several Graves' hyperthyroidism patients, the study also compared T-cell repertoires from thyroid tissue with T-cell repertoires from blood. Prospective prediction of ophthalmopathy was tested in an independent validation cohort consisting of 18 hyperthyroidism patients and approximately 16 patients who later progressed to ophthalmopathy. Following sampling, methimazole starting at 30 mg daily was given to hyperthyroidism patients, and high-dose intravenous methylprednisolone was given to ophthalmopathy patients. The paper reports TCR Vbeta CDR3 sequencing of some 140 peripheral blood samples: 40 to 45 ophthalmopathy, under 85 hyperthyroidism and some 17 progressor patients. For training and testing, the 100 or so patients in the discovery cohort were randomly divided in a 7:3 ratio. TCR V-J signatures able to tell the groups apart were searched for in a discovery cohort of approximately 95 patients, of whom 40 to 45 had Graves' ophthalmopathy and around 56 had stable Graves' hyperthyroidism. Beyond this particular receptor, the publication reports: In cross-validation, a model built on a 13 V-J signature told ophthalmopathy apart from stable hyperthyroidism with 87.88% sensitivity and roughly 82% specificity, and in testing the same model reached 80%/75%. Sample size was not statistically predetermined, and investigators were not blinded to group allocation. During validation, the model predicted progression to ophthalmopathy a median of roughly six months ahead of onset, with around 65% sensitivity and 72.22% specificity. Most expanded thyroid clonotypes (frequency above 0.001) were also detected in blood, suggesting blood repertoires may reflect thyroid immune responses.

Ophthalmopathy patients had moderately to severely active disease, with a Clinical Activity Score of 3 or more, a NOSPECS grade of 4 or more, and a disease duration of less than 3 months. Patients with uncontrolled infections, other autoimmune diseases, pregnancy or lactation were excluded. Diagnoses were based on clinical symptoms, serum thyroxine and TRAb, thyroid ultrasound and orbital computed tomography. PBMCs were isolated from more than 8 ml of fresh peripheral blood by Ficoll-Paque density gradient centrifugation. Total RNA was extracted using Trizol reagent, and RNA quality was assessed on an Agilent 2100 Bioanalyzer. TCR beta CDR3 regions were amplified from RNA transcripts. For the first round of RT-PCR on the TCR CDR3, the HTBI primer set was used together with the Qiagen OneStep RT-PCR kit. Libraries were constructed in a second round of multiplex PCR, after which size selection and purification were performed. Sequencing of the libraries was done on an Illumina HiSeq2000 using paired-end 100 bp reads. The published analysis was carried out like this. SOAPnuke was used to process the raw data, with reads discarded if the reads contained adapters or uncalled bases, had a mean Phred below 15, or lacked an exact constant-primer or identifier match. High-quality paired reads were merged with COPE v1.2.5, and unique nucleotide sequences were defined as clonotypes. MiTCR v1.1 was used to align clonotypes to the IMGT TRBV, TRBD and TRBJ reference segments. The analysis included only V-J combinations with a frequency above 0.0001, which together covered 99% to 99.2% of the repertoires. The TCS score was defined as F50 (clonal expansion) divided by E x V (chaos), with BLOSUM62-based TCRdist calculated between CDR3 peptides within each V-J. Welch's t-statistics and random forest reduced just over 500 V-J features to around 14, which were used in a naive Bayes classifier (R e1071). TCRdb reprocessed the public reads (quality trimming at Q25 with fastp, clone calling with MiXCR) and kept in-frame beta chains. Rows with one shared CDR3 protein collapse into an entry with the most common genes and DNA. None of the V and J calls come from the authors' own analysis; TCRdb made them. The sample table holds more than 450,000 distinct CDR3 sequences, of which about 20% were seen once. The biggest ten clones account for approximately 50% of the sample.

CDR1 SEHNR and CDR2 FQNEAQ are derived from the germline V gene (reference sequence). Germline trimming: 2 bases from V, 1 base from J; junction bases outside gene matches: 9. The CDR3 goes from the cysteine to the phenylalanine over 18 residues. Here the CDR3 DNA is all that survives: 54 bases in frame from base 1. This clonotype has only a few counts. What antigen it recognizes has not been identified. Base qualities were left out, and no much larger clone turns up one base away. The chain employs TRBV7-9 and TRBJ2-3, and 10 bases in between align with TRBD2. Sequenced input: blood. This TCR was recovered from a man aged 35 to 55 with Graves' ophthalmopathy. The bases read TGTGCCAGCAGCTTATTGCCTAGCGGGAGAGGAGGCACAGATACGCAGTATTTT. It translates to CASSLLPSGRGGTDTQYF.